Listed here are 32 T cell receptor beta chains from one sample, sequenced in a study of blood T cell repertoires in COVID-19. Clones were sequenced by immunoSEQ multiplex PCR, and TCRdb holds only the in-frame ones, with some missing. Of 200,000 or so clones in the sample, around 89% were seen once. Sequenced sample: PBMCs or T cells enriched from blood (not recorded which). Receptors were obtained from a woman aged 18-35 years who had recovered from COVID-19.

This clone was observed at least ten times. This chain connects TRBV2 to TRBJ2-5, with D perhaps TRBD2 (5 bases). This CDR3 has 15 residues. The germline V and J ends were trimmed by 3 bases and 7 bases, with 18 bases remaining between them. From germline, CDR1 is SNHLY and CDR2 FYNNEI. This chain's CDR3 is CASSDPDPGKGTQYF. The DNA of the CDR3 is TGTGCCAGCAGTGACCCAGACCCCGGGAAGGGGACCCAGTACTTC.

This sequence joins TRBV5-1 and TRBJ2-7, with 7 bases identical to TRBD2. Looked up from germline, CDR1 is SGHRS and CDR2 is YFSETQ. V lost 4 bases, J lost 4 bases, and 5 bases stayed unmatched. The CDR3 consists of 13 residues. Here the CDR3 reads CASSVSSGYEQYF. CDR3 nucleotides: TGCGCCAGCAGCGTTAGTAGCGGGTACGAGCAGTACTTC.

Regarding this clone: The germline gene is not matched at one end of the junction; a read error may be the cause. The chain couples TRBV7-9 to TRBJ1-5; D may be TRBD1 (6 bases). The CDR3 loop spans 15 amino acids. CDR1 SEHNR and CDR2 FQNEAQ come from the germline V gene (reference sequence). The CDR3 DNA reads as TGTGCCAGCACCTTAGGGGGGGATAGCAATCAGCCCCAGCATTTT. Protein sequence: CASTLGGDSNQPQHF. The whole variable domain, filled in from reference TRBV7-9 and TRBJ1-5, reads DTGVSQNPRHKITKRGQNVTFRCDPISEHNRLYWYRQTLGQGPEFLTYFQNEAQLEKSRLLSDRFSAERPKGSFSTLEIQRTEQGDSAMYLCASTLGGDSNQPQHFGDGTRLSIL.

Only one count was recorded for this clone. The chain's CDR3 is CASSLGRAGGYEQYF. The CDR3 nucleotides read TGTGCCAGCAGCTTGGGGAGGGCAGGGGGCTACGAGCAGTACTTC. V usage is TRBV5-5 and J usage is TRBJ2-7; D possibly corresponds to TRBD1 (7 bases). The germline V and J ends were trimmed by 0 bases and 3 bases, with 13 bases remaining between them. CDR1 and CDR2 from the germline V gene are SGHKS and YYEKEE (reference sequence). The CDR3 has 15 residues.

The CDR3 sequence: CASSLGGEGWSPLHF. The CDR3 DNA is TGCGCCAGCAGCTTGGGGGGAGAGGGATGGTCACCCCTCCACTTT. The chain is built from TRBV5-1 and TRBJ1-6; D is undetermined. This CDR3 region has 15 residues. V was pared by 0 bases and J by 10 bases, with 14 bases between. Germline values: CDR1 SGHRS, CDR2 YFSETQ.

The chain uses TRBV30 and TRBJ2-5; D is unresolved. The CDR3 length is 12 residues. Germline V gene sequence: CDR1 GTSNPN, CDR2 SVGIG (reference sequence). Between the trimmed V and J ends, which lost 1 base and 0 bases, there was a span of 3 bases. CDR3 amino acids: CAWSANQETQYF. The CDR3 nucleotides read TGTGCCTGGAGTGCCAACCAAGAGACCCAGTACTTC.

V and J are TRBV10-2 and TRBJ1-1, with 7 positions matching TRBD1. This CDR3 comprises 14 residues. The V gene's germline CDR1 is WSHSY and CDR2 SAAADI. The V segment lost 7 bases and the J segment 6 bases; nucleotides outside the gene matches: 11. CDR3 nucleotides: TGCGCCAGCACTATCGACAGGGAATACGCTGAAGCTTTCTTT. Translating it yields CASTIDREYAEAFF.

The rearrangement joins TRBV11-2 to TRBJ1-1; D perhaps matches TRBD1 (5 bases). V lost 2 bases to trimming and J lost 3 bases, with 13 bases between them. CDR3 length: 15 amino acids. Germline CDR1 is SGHAT and CDR2 is FQNNGV. CDR3 DNA sequence: TGTGCCAGCAGCTTACTAGGAGGGGCTCACACTGAAGCTTTCTTT. The encoded protein is CASSLLGGAHTEAFF.

The V call is TRBV11-2, the J call TRBJ1-6; D may be TRBD1 (6 bases). The V end lost 0 bases, the J end lost 4 bases, and 7 bases lay between the germline ends. The length of the CDR3 is 15 residues. Germline loops: CDR1 SGHAT, CDR2 FQNNGV. CDR3 sequence: CASSLEGGYNSPLHF. In nucleotides, the CDR3 is TGTGCCAGCAGCTTAGAAGGGGGATATAATTCACCCCTCCACTTT.

Details on this clone: Mismatch with germline at one junction end may stem from a read error. The J gene is TRBJ2-4, the V gene TRBV9; 9 bases match TRBD1. The CDR3 is made up of 14 amino acids. The germline gives CDR1 SGDLS, CDR2 YYNGEE. The CDR3, as DNA: TGTGCCAGCAGCGTAGGGGATACCGGGACAGGGCTGAACTTC. Its translation is CASSVGDTGTGLNF.

The chain employs TRBV3-1 (or the pseudogene TRBV3-2) and TRBJ2-7, with 9 bases that match TRBD2. Germline loops: CDR1 LGHDT, CDR2 YNNKEL (reference sequence). The CDR3 runs to 16 residues. V lost 2 bases, J lost 1 base, and 6 bases stayed unmatched. CDR3 DNA sequence: TGTGCCAGCAGCCAACTCTGGCTAGCGGGGTCCTACGAGCAGTACTTC. Translating gives CASSQLWLAGSYEQYF.

The chain links TRBV7-6 to TRBJ1-1, with D possibly TRBD1 on 5 matching bases. The CDR3 runs to 15 residues. In germline, CDR1 is SGHVS, CDR2 FNYEAQ. V lost 5 bases and J lost 3, with 16 bases in between. The CDR3 sequence: CASSGMDTSHTEAFF. The CDR3 nucleotides read TGTGCCAGCAGCGGTATGGACACCTCCCACACTGAAGCTTTCTTT.

The rearrangement uses TRBV28 and TRBJ1-2, with D tentatively TRBD1 (5 bases). The CDR3 sequence is 11 residues long. V was shortened by 5 bases and J by 7 bases, with 8 bases between the two germline ends. Germline CDR1 is MDHEN and CDR2 is SYDVKM. CDR3 sequence (DNA): TGTGCCAGCAGTCCCAGGGCTGGCTACACCTTC. Protein product: CASSPRAGYTF.

As concerns this clone: A clone one base away is much larger, so this may be a read error. This rearrangement joins TRBV6-5 to TRBJ1-1; 7 bases are a match to TRBD1. Germline V gene data show CDR1 as MNHEY and CDR2 as SVGAGI. The CDR3 sequence is 13 residues long. Losses at the gene ends were 4 bases for V and 6 bases for J; bases not matched to a gene: 5. The CDR3 nucleotides are TGTGCCAGCAGTTCTTGGACAGGTCCTGAAGCTTTCTTT. Translated, it gives CASSSWTGPEAFF.

The rearrangement links TRBV5-1 to TRBJ2-1, with D perhaps matching TRBD2 (6 bases). V shed 0 bases and J shed 7 bases, with 8 bases lying between them. The germline gives CDR1 SGHRS, CDR2 YFSETQ. This CDR3 has 13 residues. The CDR3 DNA is TGCGCCAGCAGCTTGGGGGGGAGGAATGAGCAGTTCTTC. It encodes CASSLGGRNEQFF.

The chain carries TRBV5-5 and TRBJ1-5; a possible D gene is TRBD1 (6 bases). The CDR3 covers 16 residues. The V and J ends lost 4 bases and 2 bases respectively, with 16 bases between them. Germline V gene lookup returns CDR1 SGHKS and CDR2 YYEKEE (reference sequence). The CDR3 region has the DNA TGTGCCAGCAGCCCCGGGACACCGTGGGGCAATCAGCCCCAGCATTTT. Amino acid sequence: CASSPGTPWGNQPQHF.

V gene TRBV7-2 combines with J gene TRBJ1-5; TRBD1 agrees at 8 bases. Germline CDR1 is SGHTA and CDR2 is FQGNSA. The CDR3 contains 14 residues. Trimming removed 2 bases from V and 7 bases from J; junction bases left unmatched: 4. The CDR3 DNA is TGTGCCAGCAGCTTACGGACAGGGCGACAGCCCCAGCATTTT. Its translation: CASSLRTGRQPQHF.

This chain joins TRBV19 and TRBJ1-2, with 8 positions matching TRBD1. The CDR3 is made up of 16 amino acids. Germline V gene data show CDR1 as LNHDA and CDR2 as SQIVND (reference sequence). With 6 bases clipped from V and 4 bases from J, the junction kept 13 bases outside the gene matches. CDR3 sequence: CASRDPGQGAAYGYTF. For the CDR3, the DNA is TGTGCCAGTAGAGATCCTGGGCAGGGGGCTGCCTATGGCTACACCTTC.

This chain connects TRBV11-2 to TRBJ2-7; TRBD2 matches at 11 bases. CDR1 is SGHAT and CDR2 is FQNNGV in the germline V gene. The CDR3 loop spans 15 amino acids. With V trimmed by 5 bases and J by 3 bases, 6 bases remained unmatched. The CDR3 sequence is CASSPSSGGIYEQYF. The CDR3, as DNA: TGTGCCAGCAGCCCTTCTAGCGGGGGGATCTACGAGCAGTACTTC.

V and J are TRBV3-1 (or the pseudogene TRBV3-2) and TRBJ1-2, with TRBD1 identical over 8 bases. The length of the CDR3 is 16 residues. Germline V gene lookup returns CDR1 LGHDT and CDR2 YNNKEL (reference sequence). V lost 1 base to trimming and J lost 4 bases; unmatched junction nucleotides: 8. CDR3 sequence: CASSQGGTGTSYGYTF. The CDR3, as DNA: TGTGCCAGCAGCCAAGGGGGGACAGGAACTTCCTATGGCTACACCTTC.

CDR3 nucleotide sequence: TGTGCCAGCAGCCAAGATGCTAGCGGGGGGGTCACCGGGGAGCTGTTTTTT. It codes for CASSQDASGGVTGELFF. The chain has TRBV3-1 (or the pseudogene TRBV3-2) and TRBJ2-2; TRBD2 aligns across 12 bases. The CDR3 is 17 amino acids. Germline V gene sequence: CDR1 LGHDT, CDR2 YNNKEL (reference sequence). J gave up 4 bases and V 0 bases, and 3 bases lay outside the gene matches.

The chain carries TRBV6-1 and TRBJ1-2, with TRBD1 matching 8 bases. Germline CDR1 MNHNS, CDR2 SASEGT. The length of the CDR3 is 14 residues. Losses at the gene ends were 1 base for V and 5 bases for J; bases not matched to a gene: 3. The CDR3 region is CASSEGTGLYGYTF. The CDR3 coding sequence is TGTGCCAGCAGTGAAGGGACAGGGCTATATGGCTACACCTTC.

V is TRBV5-1 and J is TRBJ1-2, with D possibly being TRBD1 (5 bases). V lost 4 bases and J 4 bases, leaving 8 bases between the germline ends. Germline CDR1 SGHRS, CDR2 YFSETQ. The CDR3 is 12 amino acids. The CDR3 loop is CASSPDTYGYTF. The DNA of the CDR3 is TGCGCCAGCAGCCCGGACACCTATGGCTACACCTTC.

The V call is TRBV7-9, the J call TRBJ1-1; 7 positions agree with TRBD1. V lost 1 base and J lost 6; bases outside the gene matches: 8. The CDR3 totals 15 residues. Germline CDR1 SEHNR, CDR2 FQNEAQ (reference sequence). The CDR3 coding sequence is TGTGCCAGCAGCTTAGGACAGGGCAGGCTCCCTGAAGCTTTCTTT. Its translation: CASSLGQGRLPEAFF.

This clone was found a few times. This chain connects TRBV7-8 to TRBJ1-2; no firm D call. In germline, CDR1 is SGHVS, CDR2 FQNEAQ. The CDR3 has 14 residues. The V end was cut by 1 base, the J end by 5 bases, with 11 bases between. The CDR3: CASSLDSGLYGYTF. The CDR3 bases are TGTGCCAGCAGCTTAGATTCCGGACTATATGGCTACACCTTC.

The V gene is TRBV10-1, the J gene TRBJ1-5; D perhaps matches TRBD1 (6 bases). The CDR3 has 14 amino acids. Germline assignment: CDR1 WNHNN and CDR2 SYGVQD (reference sequence). Trimming cost V 6 bases and J 2 bases, with 11 bases left between them. The CDR3 coding sequence is TGCGCCAGCAGCACAGGGAGAGGCAATCAGCCCCAGCATTTT. It is translated as CASSTGRGNQPQHF.

The chain's CDR3 is CASSLGGGFNEAFF. CDR3 in DNA: TGTGCCAGCAGCTTGGGCGGGGGGTTTAATGAAGCTTTCTTT. This sequence joins TRBV5-6 and TRBJ1-1, with D maybe TRBD1 (5 bases). Germline V gene sequence: CDR1 SGHDT, CDR2 YYEEEE. This CDR3 comprises 14 residues. V was pared by 0 bases and J by 7 bases, with 13 bases between.

The chain has TRBV5-5 and TRBJ2-5; D is perhaps TRBD1 (6 bases). CDR3 length: 16 residues. Germline CDR1 SGHKS, CDR2 YYEKEE (reference sequence). V gave up 0 bases and J gave up 1 base, with 13 bases separating them. In nucleotides, the CDR3 is TGTGCCAGCAGCTTGGCCACGCGACAGGCCCAAGAGACCCAGTACTTC. Its translation: CASSLATRQAQETQYF.

The genes are TRBV19 and TRBJ1-4; possibly TRBD1 for D (6 bases). From germline, CDR1 is LNHDA and CDR2 SQIVND (reference sequence). The ends were cut back, 3 bases at V and 7 bases at J, with 12 bases in the middle. The length of the CDR3 is 14 residues. DNA for the CDR3: TGTGCCAGTAGTATCGGGGGGCTTGGTGAAAAACTGTTTTTT. Translation gives CASSIGGLGEKLFF. The full variable domain, in which reference TRBV19 and TRBJ1-4 provide the parts outside the CDR3, is DGGITQSPKYLFRKEGQNVTLSCEQNLNHDAMYWYRQDPGQGLRLIYYSQIVNDFQKGDIAEGYSVSREKKESFPLTVTSAQKNPTAFYLCASSIGGLGEKLFFGSGTQLSVL.

The genes are TRBV5-5 and TRBJ1-6, with D uncertain. Trimming took off 3 bases at V and 9 bases at J, with 10 bases between the two ends. The CDR3 spans 13 residues. Germline assignment: CDR1 SGHKS and CDR2 YYEKEE (reference sequence). DNA for the CDR3: TGTGCCAGCAGCTCGGAGGGCGTTTCACCCCTCCACTTT. This codes for CASSSEGVSPLHF.

The V call is TRBV12-3 or TRBV12-4, the J call TRBJ1-2, with no clear D. This CDR3 spans 12 amino acids. With 6 bases removed from V and 6 bases from J, the gap between germline ends came to 11 bases. This CDR3 reads CASSHTVDGYTF. CDR3 bases: TGTGCCAGCAGCCATACAGTAGATGGCTACACCTTC.

Written as DNA, the CDR3 is TGTGCCAGCAGTGAAGTGGGGGGGCTGCGCACAGATACGCAGTATTTT. Protein: CASSEVGGLRTDTQYF. The chain links TRBV2 to TRBJ2-3, with D possibly matching TRBD2 (7 bases). This CDR3 region has 16 residues. CDR1 and CDR2 from the germline V gene are SNHLY and FYNNEI. The V end lost 1 base, the J end lost 1 base, and 12 bases lay between the germline ends.